The clone carrying this T cell receptor (beta chain) was seen ten or more times. The junction departs from the called germline gene at one end, perhaps through a read error. The draw of peripheral blood yielded ten milliliters from each donor. CDR3 length equals 13 residues. The data belong to a study of blood T cells in healthy people across ages. The use of a sample-barcoded 5' primer and a J-beta primer mix characterized a second PCR of roughly 6 to 11 cycles. TCRdb used MiXCR to reprocess the 5' RACE reads, holding one entry per CDR3 protein. The sample records fewer than 2,000,000 distinct CDR3 sequences, around 35% being singletons.

This sequence was found in a woman in her 30s in good health. Sequenced input: blood. This chain joins TRBV12-3 or TRBV12-4 and TRBJ2-3; D is ambiguous. CDR3 bases: TGTGCCAGCAGCTTAGTCGGTGCAGATACGCAGTATTTT. This translates into CASSLVGADTQYF.